The sequence of this T cell receptor beta chain was determined in a study of human T cells and chemical hapten exposure. TCRdb ran MiXCR on the RACE reads and lists one entry per CDR3 protein. The sample has about 380,000 distinct CDR3 sequences, 4.5% to 5.5% seen once. Time point indicated: pre-sensitization, week 0. Indicated treatment: therapeutic diphenylcyclopropenone sensitization with weekly scalp DPC. V lost 3 bases to trimming and J lost 4 bases; unmatched junction nucleotides: 2. From germline, CDR1 is SEHNR and CDR2 FQNEAQ (reference sequence). The CDR3 covers 13 residues. At least ten counts were recorded for this clonotype.

The receptor was isolated from a woman aged 45-65 years with alopecia areata. Some clones in this sample may be carry-over from other donors' samples. The source was whole blood, collected in connection with sensitization to the hapten diphenylcyclopropenone (DPC). The chain joins TRBV7-9 to TRBJ1-2, with TRBD1 identical over 7 bases. The CDR3 protein is CASSLGDSYGYTF. CDR3 sequence (DNA): TGTGCCAGCAGCTTGGGGGACAGCTATGGCTACACCTTC.